What follows describes a single T cell receptor (beta chain). The antigen is not known. This sample stems from a study of cytomegalovirus exposure and HLA in healthy donors. The primer mix had 60 Vbeta and 13 Jbeta primers. TCRdb's table, derived via immunoSEQ multiplex PCR, lists solely in-frame clones and lacks some. This sample yields about 110,000 clones, of which under 85% are seen a single time; 2.1% belongs to the top ten. The CDR3 is 12 amino acids. CDR1 is ENHRY, CDR2 SYGVKD, per germline. Trimming stripped 7 bases from V and 6 bases from J, with 9 bases between. Findings of the study overall: Despite most TCR sequences being rare, some public TCRs occurred in many donors. By a later analysis, the bulk of CMV-associated TCR beta chains appeared HLA-restricted. Analysis was performed later, and it showed HLA-associated TCR beta chains to be more clonally expanded than equally common others. Follow-up analysis later connected one missense variant in DCLRE1C with trimming of TCR beta V- and J-genes.

The V call is TRBV10-3, the J call TRBJ2-2; no reliable D call. Sequenced sample: PBMCs. The sequence was obtained from a man aged 25-40 years in good health and CMV-seronegative. CDR3 DNA: TGTGCCATCAAATCTGGGCCCGGGGAGCTGTTTTTT. Translating gives CAIKSGPGELFF.